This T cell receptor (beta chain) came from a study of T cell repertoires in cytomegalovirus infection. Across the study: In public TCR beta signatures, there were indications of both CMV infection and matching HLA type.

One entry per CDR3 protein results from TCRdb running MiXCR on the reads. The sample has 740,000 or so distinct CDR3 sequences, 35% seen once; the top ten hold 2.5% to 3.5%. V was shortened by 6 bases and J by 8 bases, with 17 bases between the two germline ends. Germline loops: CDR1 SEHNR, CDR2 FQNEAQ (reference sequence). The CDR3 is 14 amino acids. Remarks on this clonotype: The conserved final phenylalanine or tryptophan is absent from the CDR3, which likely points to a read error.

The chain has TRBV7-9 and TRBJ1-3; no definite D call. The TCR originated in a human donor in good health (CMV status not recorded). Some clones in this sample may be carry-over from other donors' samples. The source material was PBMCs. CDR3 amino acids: CASRPAVGDDTIYC. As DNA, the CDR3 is TGTGCCAGCAGACCAGCCGTGGGAGACGACACCATATATTGT.